The rows below give T cell receptor beta chains drawn from one sample of a study of identical twins. Each CDR3 protein gets one entry after TCRdb re-called the 5' RACE reads with MiXCR. This table holds 400,000 to 500,000 distinct CDR3 sequences, about a fifth found once. The specimen was naive T cells sorted from blood. These receptors were obtained from a man in his fifties in good health. Each CDR3 is given with its conserved first and last residue. D genes are given only for firm matches. Not all rows give a size; the values are once, few, many and, for expanded clones, a class.

size: .
V: TRBV18
D: TRBD1
J: TRBJ2-7
CDR3: CASSLRDRLYEQYF
DNA: TGTGCCAGCTCACTGCGGGACAGGCTCTACGAGCAGTACTTC

size: many
V: TRBV7-2
D: .
J: TRBJ1-2
CDR3: CASSPGSGGYTF
DNA: TGTGCCAGCAGCCCCGGCAGTGGTGGCTACACCTTC

size: few
V: TRBV6-5
D: .
J: TRBJ2-5
CDR3: CASSYSRVVGETQYF
DNA: TGTGCCAGCAGTTACTCGAGGGTAGTCGGAGAGACCCAGTACTTC

size: many
V: TRBV6-5
D: TRBD1
J: TRBJ1-6
CDR3: CASSYSGTGNSPLHF
DNA: TGTGCCAGCAGTTACTCTGGGACAGGGAATTCACCCCTCCACTTT

size: .
V: TRBV7-9
D: TRBD1
J: TRBJ2-7
CDR3: CASSLTDRGHEQYF
DNA: TGTGCCAGCAGCTTAACCGACAGGGGCCACGAGCAGTACTTC

size: .
V: TRBV5-5
D: .
J: TRBJ2-1
CDR3: CASSQGVLYNEQFF
DNA: TGTGCCAGCAGCCAGGGAGTCCTCTACAATGAGCAGTTCTTC

size: few
V: TRBV6-5
D: .
J: TRBJ1-6
CDR3: CASSYSPSYNSPLHF
DNA: TGTGCCAGCAGTTACTCCCCCTCCTATAATTCACCCCTCCACTTT

size: few
V: TRBV29-1
D: .
J: TRBJ2-6
CDR3: CSVAGQPSGANVLTF
DNA: TGCAGCGTTGCTGGACAGCCTTCTGGGGCCAACGTCCTGACTTTC

size: .
V: TRBV7-3
D: .
J: TRBJ2-6
CDR3: CASSKSGANVLTF
DNA: TGTGCCAGCAGCAAATCTGGGGCCAACGTCCTGACTTTC

size: .
V: TRBV20-1
D: TRBD2
J: TRBJ2-3
CDR3: CSASGGAPDTDTQYF
DNA: TGCAGTGCTAGCGGGGGGGCCCCAGATACAGATACGCAGTATTTT

size: many
V: TRBV20-1
D: .
J: TRBJ1-5
CDR3: CSARPGTSNQPQHF
DNA: TGCAGTGCTAGACCCGGGACAAGCAATCAGCCCCAGCATTTT

size: few
V: TRBV20-1
D: .
J: TRBJ1-2
CDR3: CSASPGAYGYTF
DNA: TGCAGTGCTAGCCCCGGGGCTTATGGCTACACCTTC

size: few
V: TRBV5-1
D: .
J: TRBJ2-5
CDR3: CASSLSTGEGETQYF
DNA: TGCGCCAGCAGCTTGTCGACAGGGGAGGGGGAGACCCAGTACTTC

size: few
V: TRBV20-1
D: TRBD2
J: TRBJ2-1
CDR3: CSASDASGANEQFF
DNA: TGCAGTGCTAGTGACGCTAGCGGGGCTAATGAGCAGTTCTTC

size: .
V: TRBV6-5
D: TRBD1
J: TRBJ2-1
CDR3: CASSYGDRADEQFF
DNA: TGTGCCAGCAGTTACGGGGACAGGGCGGATGAGCAGTTCTTC

size: .
V: TRBV5-1
D: .
J: TRBJ1-1
CDR3: CASRVVGGNTEAFF
DNA: TGCGCCAGCAGGGTAGTCGGAGGGAACACTGAAGCTTTCTTT

size: .
V: TRBV6-1
D: .
J: TRBJ1-1
CDR3: CASSEVPGPNTEAFF
DNA: TGTGCCAGCAGTGAAGTCCCCGGCCCGAACACTGAAGCTTTCTTT

size: .
V: TRBV4-2
D: .
J: TRBJ2-1
CDR3: CASSQETGRRQFF
DNA: TGTGCCAGCAGCCAAGAAACGGGAAGGCGGCAGTTCTTC

size: .
V: TRBV4-3
D: .
J: TRBJ2-7
CDR3: CASSPYQRYERKSLGTEQYF
DNA: TGCGCCAGCAGCCCCTACCAACGCTATGAACGGAAGAGTCTAGGGACGGAGCAGTACTTC

size: many
V: TRBV7-2
D: .
J: TRBJ2-7
CDR3: CASSLAGLGEQYF
DNA: TGTGCCAGCAGCTTAGCGGGTCTTGGGGAGCAGTACTTC

size: many
V: TRBV4-3
D: .
J: TRBJ2-3
CDR3: CASSQGVSAPWGTQYF
DNA: TGCGCCAGCAGCCAAGGAGTCTCGGCCCCGTGGGGCACGCAGTATTTT

size: many
V: TRBV5-1
D: TRBD1
J: TRBJ2-7
CDR3: CASSLGDRIYEQYF
DNA: TGCGCCAGCAGCTTGGGGGACAGAATCTACGAGCAGTACTTC

size: many
V: TRBV6-2/TRBV6-3
D: .
J: TRBJ2-5
CDR3: CASSYSRGPQYF
DNA: TGTGCCAGCAGTTACTCCAGGGGCCCCCAGTACTTC

size: .
V: TRBV6-2/TRBV6-3
D: TRBD2
J: TRBJ2-7
CDR3: CASSPTGSGGPAFSEQYF
DNA: TGTGCCAGCAGTCCCACGGGTAGCGGGGGGCCCGCTTTCAGCGAGCAGTACTTC

size: .
V: TRBV24-1
D: .
J: TRBJ2-5
CDR3: CATSDPKTVQETQYF
DNA: TGTGCCACCAGTGATCCAAAGACAGTTCAAGAGACCCAGTACTTC

size: many
V: TRBV5-4
D: .
J: TRBJ2-1
CDR3: CASSRKGPAKEREQFF
DNA: TGTGCCAGCAGCCGCAAGGGCCCTGCTAAAGAGCGTGAGCAGTTCTTC

size: many
V: TRBV5-1
D: .
J: TRBJ2-3
CDR3: CASSLAAWEGGTDTQYF
DNA: TGCGCCAGCAGCTTGGCCGCTTGGGAAGGGGGCACAGATACGCAGTATTTT

size: many
V: TRBV21-1
D: .
J: TRBJ2-3
CDR3: CASIRISGGASDTQYF
DNA: TGTGCCAGCATCAGAATAAGCGGGGGGGCATCAGATACGCAGTATTTT

size: .
V: TRBV4-2
D: .
J: TRBJ1-4
CDR3: CASSQGTVNEKLFF
DNA: TGTGCCAGCAGCCAAGGGACCGTCAATGAAAAACTGTTTTTT

size: many
V: TRBV21-1
D: .
J: TRBJ2-1
CDR3: CASSKRGGQGPPYNEQFF
DNA: TGTGCCAGCAGCAAACGGGGAGGACAGGGCCCCCCCTACAATGAGCAGTTCTTC

size: few
V: TRBV7-9
D: .
J: TRBJ1-1
CDR3: CASSLAPDTEAFF
DNA: TGTGCCAGCAGCTTAGCGCCGGACACTGAAGCTTTCTTT

size: few
V: TRBV10-3
D: TRBD1
J: TRBJ2-7
CDR3: CAISVDRSAYEQYF
DNA: TGTGCCATCAGTGTGGACAGGTCAGCCTACGAGCAGTACTTC

size: few
V: TRBV20-1
D: TRBD2
J: TRBJ2-7
CDR3: CSARRLADTYEQYF
DNA: TGCAGTGCTAGACGACTAGCCGATACCTACGAGCAGTACTTC